This is a list of T cell receptor beta chains from one sample in a study of regulatory T cells in long-lasting Graves disease. TCRdb analysed the multiplex PCR reads with MiXCR anew, one entry per CDR3 protein. In the table there are about 500,000 distinct CDR3 sequences, about 11% of which are singletons. The data also belong to a second study, concerning T cells in Graves' hyperthyroidism and ophthalmopathy.

The sequences come from peripheral blood mononuclear cells (PBMCs), collected at new diagnosis, from a patient treated with antithyroid drugs. Receptor source: a woman aged 25-40 years with Graves disease. Each CDR3 is given with its conserved first and last residue. D genes are given only for firm matches. The size entry is marked missing in some rows and otherwise reads once, few, many or a size class.

clone size: many
D gene: -
V gene: TRBV9
J gene: TRBJ2-3
CDR3 protein: CASSTGGIRADTQYF
CDR3 DNA: TGTGCCAGCAGCACTGGCGGGATTAGAGCAGATACGCAGTATTTT

clone size: -
D gene: TRBD2
V gene: TRBV20-1
J gene: TRBJ2-3
CDR3 protein: CSASYGLAGGTDTQYF
CDR3 DNA: TGCAGTGCTAGTTACGGACTAGCGGGAGGCACAGATACGCAGTATTTT

clone size: -
D gene: -
V gene: TRBV2
J gene: TRBJ2-7
CDR3 protein: CASMLASAYEQYF
CDR3 DNA: TGTGCCAGCATGCTCGCTAGCGCTTACGAGCAGTACTTC

clone size: many
D gene: TRBD2
V gene: TRBV20-1
J gene: TRBJ2-3
CDR3 protein: CSARWLAGLGDTQYF
CDR3 DNA: TGCAGTGCTAGATGGCTAGCGGGATTGGGGGATACGCAGTATTTT

clone size: -
D gene: -
V gene: TRBV2
J gene: TRBJ2-1
CDR3 protein: CASRAGTYSGNEQFF
CDR3 DNA: TGTGCCAGCAGGGCCGGGACTTATAGCGGCAATGAGCAGTTCTTC

clone size: few
D gene: -
V gene: TRBV15
J gene: TRBJ2-7
CDR3 protein: CATGPPGRLVEQYF
CDR3 DNA: TGTGCCACCGGCCCCCCGGGACGACTTGTCGAGCAGTACTTC

clone size: few
D gene: TRBD1
V gene: TRBV19
J gene: TRBJ2-1
CDR3 protein: CASSISRTGRVNEQFF
CDR3 DNA: TGTGCCAGTAGTATCTCTCGGACAGGTAGGGTCAATGAGCAGTTCTTC

clone size: many
D gene: TRBD1
V gene: TRBV19
J gene: TRBJ2-3
CDR3 protein: CASSNSRARGRSDTQYF
CDR3 DNA: TGTGCCAGTAGTAATTCGAGAGCCAGGGGGCGATCGGATACGCAGTATTTT

clone size: many
D gene: -
V gene: TRBV24-1
J gene: TRBJ2-1
CDR3 protein: CATSGGIGQFF
CDR3 DNA: TGTGCCACCAGTGGAGGAATCGGGCAGTTCTTC

clone size: -
D gene: -
V gene: TRBV30
J gene: TRBJ1-6
CDR3 protein: CAWSVTADSPLHF
CDR3 DNA: TGTGCCTGGAGTGTGACAGCCGATTCACCCCTCCACTTT

clone size: many
D gene: -
V gene: TRBV7-2
J gene: TRBJ1-2
CDR3 protein: CASSFSFGWDGYTF
CDR3 DNA: TGTGCCAGCAGCTTTAGTTTCGGATGGGATGGCTACACCTTC

clone size: many
D gene: TRBD1
V gene: TRBV5-1
J gene: TRBJ1-2
CDR3 protein: CASSFSGTGYGYTF
CDR3 DNA: TGCGCCAGCAGCTTCTCCGGGACAGGGTATGGCTACACCTTC

clone size: many
D gene: -
V gene: TRBV3-1
J gene: TRBJ1-2
CDR3 protein: CASSQDYGFGYTF
CDR3 DNA: TGTGCCAGCAGCCAAGACTACGGGTTTGGCTACACCTTC

clone size: many
D gene: -
V gene: TRBV24-1
J gene: TRBJ2-3
CDR3 protein: CATSDLSFTDTQYF
CDR3 DNA: TGTGCCACCAGTGATCTGTCTTTCACAGATACGCAGTATTTT

clone size: -
D gene: TRBD2
V gene: TRBV15
J gene: TRBJ2-1
CDR3 protein: CATSRLAGVRNEQFF
CDR3 DNA: TGTGCCACCAGCAGACTAGCGGGAGTTAGGAATGAGCAGTTCTTC

clone size: -
D gene: -
V gene: TRBV19
J gene: TRBJ1-4
CDR3 protein: CASSLSGTGWANEKLFF
CDR3 DNA: TGTGCCAGTAGTTTATCCGGGACGGGTTGGGCTAATGAAAAACTGTTTTTT

clone size: few
D gene: -
V gene: TRBV9
J gene: TRBJ2-7
CDR3 protein: CASSPGSGTQYEQYF
CDR3 DNA: TGTGCCAGCAGCCCCGGGTCCGGGACACAATACGAGCAGTACTTC

clone size: many
D gene: -
V gene: TRBV9
J gene: TRBJ1-1
CDR3 protein: CASSSDGGAEYTEAFF
CDR3 DNA: TGTGCCAGCAGCTCCGACGGGGGGGCGGAATACACTGAAGCTTTCTTT

clone size: many
D gene: -
V gene: TRBV29-1
J gene: TRBJ2-7
CDR3 protein: CSVGLAHEQYF
CDR3 DNA: TGCAGCGTGGGGCTAGCCCACGAGCAGTACTTC

clone size: many
D gene: -
V gene: TRBV29-1
J gene: TRBJ2-7
CDR3 protein: CSVEAGTGRAYEQYF
CDR3 DNA: TGCAGCGTTGAAGCGGGAACAGGGAGGGCCTACGAGCAGTACTTC

clone size: few
D gene: TRBD2
V gene: TRBV19
J gene: TRBJ2-3
CDR3 protein: CASSIPGGADTQYF
CDR3 DNA: TGTGCCAGTAGTATCCCGGGAGGAGCAGATACGCAGTATTTT

clone size: few
D gene: -
V gene: TRBV4-3
J gene: TRBJ1-1
CDR3 protein: CASSQVDGRGAFF
CDR3 DNA: TGCGCCAGCAGCCAAGTGGATGGTAGGGGGGCTTTCTTT

clone size: few
D gene: TRBD1
V gene: TRBV19
J gene: TRBJ1-6
CDR3 protein: CASQGDRGISPLHF
CDR3 DNA: TGTGCCAGCCAAGGGGACAGGGGGATTTCACCCCTCCACTTT

clone size: few
D gene: TRBD2
V gene: TRBV20-1
J gene: TRBJ2-1
CDR3 protein: CSAREAGAQVNEQFF
CDR3 DNA: TGCAGTGCTAGAGAAGCGGGAGCGCAGGTCAATGAGCAGTTCTTC

clone size: many
D gene: TRBD2
V gene: TRBV11-2
J gene: TRBJ2-1
CDR3 protein: CASSLERGKYNEQFF
CDR3 DNA: TGTGCCAGCAGCCTAGAGCGGGGAAAATACAATGAGCAGTTCTTC

clone size: -
D gene: -
V gene: TRBV7-9
J gene: TRBJ1-3
CDR3 protein: CASSEGQKGNTIYF
CDR3 DNA: TGTGCCAGCAGCGAAGGACAGAAAGGAAACACCATATATTTT

clone size: many
D gene: TRBD1
V gene: TRBV7-9
J gene: TRBJ2-2
CDR3 protein: CASSSPGTGGEHTGELFF
CDR3 DNA: TGTGCCAGCAGCAGTCCCGGGACAGGGGGCGAGCACACCGGGGAGCTGTTTTTT

clone size: -
D gene: -
V gene: TRBV19
J gene: TRBJ1-5
CDR3 protein: CASSIDRSYQPQHF
CDR3 DNA: TGTGCCAGTAGTATAGATCGCTCTTATCAGCCCCAGCATTTT

clone size: many
D gene: -
V gene: TRBV7-9
J gene: TRBJ2-7
CDR3 protein: CASSLVGPGHSYEQYF
CDR3 DNA: TGTGCCAGCAGCTTAGTTGGTCCGGGACACAGTTACGAGCAGTACTTC

clone size: many
D gene: -
V gene: TRBV4-3
J gene: TRBJ2-7
CDR3 protein: CASSQVWVGRGLHEQYF
CDR3 DNA: TGCGCCAGCAGCCAAGTTTGGGTCGGCAGGGGCCTCCACGAGCAGTACTTC

clone size: many
D gene: TRBD1
V gene: TRBV7-9
J gene: TRBJ1-5
CDR3 protein: CASSLALQGESNNQPQHF
CDR3 DNA: TGTGCCAGCAGCTTAGCGTTACAGGGGGAATCCAACAATCAGCCCCAGCATTTT

clone size: many
D gene: -
V gene: TRBV10-2
J gene: TRBJ2-2
CDR3 protein: CASSEEWGEAGELFF
CDR3 DNA: TGCGCCAGCAGTGAGGAATGGGGGGAGGCCGGGGAGCTGTTTTTT

clone size: many
D gene: TRBD1
V gene: TRBV20-1
J gene: TRBJ2-7
CDR3 protein: CSASLYVGTGGYEQYF
CDR3 DNA: TGCAGTGCTAGTCTGTATGTGGGGACAGGGGGCTACGAGCAGTACTTC

clone size: few
D gene: TRBD1
V gene: TRBV9
J gene: TRBJ2-1
CDR3 protein: CASSAQEWDRRFF
CDR3 DNA: TGTGCCAGCAGCGCCCAGGAATGGGACAGACGGTTCTTC

clone size: few
D gene: -
V gene: TRBV19
J gene: TRBJ2-1
CDR3 protein: CASSPRTFSYNEQFF
CDR3 DNA: TGTGCCAGTTCGCCGAGAACATTCTCCTACAATGAGCAGTTCTTC

clone size: many
D gene: TRBD1
V gene: TRBV11-1
J gene: TRBJ1-1
CDR3 protein: CASSLRGPNTEAFF
CDR3 DNA: TGTGCCAGCAGCTTAAGGGGGCCCAACACTGAAGCTTTCTTT

clone size: few
D gene: -
V gene: TRBV7-2
J gene: TRBJ1-5
CDR3 protein: CASSLAGINQPQHF
CDR3 DNA: TGTGCCAGCAGCTTAGCGGGCATCAATCAGCCCCAGCATTTT

clone size: -
D gene: -
V gene: TRBV5-1
J gene: TRBJ2-7
CDR3 protein: CATPTTRAEQYF
CDR3 DNA: TGCGCCACCCCGACGACAAGAGCCGAGCAGTACTTC

clone size: many
D gene: -
V gene: TRBV25-1
J gene: TRBJ1-2
CDR3 protein: CASSEYGNYGYTF
CDR3 DNA: TGTGCCAGCAGTGAATACGGGAACTATGGCTACACCTTC

clone size: many
D gene: -
V gene: TRBV7-3
J gene: TRBJ1-5
CDR3 protein: CASSFYPGHSNQPQHF
CDR3 DNA: TGTGCCAGCAGCTTCTATCCGGGACACAGCAATCAGCCCCAGCATTTT

clone size: many
D gene: TRBD1
V gene: TRBV12-3/TRBV12-4
J gene: TRBJ2-2
CDR3 protein: CASSWTGKGAGELFF
CDR3 DNA: TGTGCCAGCAGTTGGACAGGGAAGGGTGCCGGGGAGCTGTTTTTT

clone size: many
D gene: TRBD1
V gene: TRBV20-1
J gene: TRBJ2-2
CDR3 protein: CSALRDSTGELFF
CDR3 DNA: TGCAGTGCCCTTAGGGACAGCACCGGGGAGCTGTTTTTT

clone size: many
D gene: -
V gene: TRBV6-1
J gene: TRBJ1-1
CDR3 protein: CASKKAGDWAEAFF
CDR3 DNA: TGTGCCAGCAAGAAAGCCGGGGACTGGGCTGAAGCTTTCTTT

clone size: many
D gene: -
V gene: TRBV20-1
J gene: TRBJ2-1
CDR3 protein: CSAMDRAADYNEQFF
CDR3 DNA: TGCAGTGCTATGGACCGGGCCGCTGACTACAATGAGCAGTTCTTC

clone size: -
D gene: TRBD1
V gene: TRBV19
J gene: TRBJ2-7
CDR3 protein: CASTLRQGSSYEQYF
CDR3 DNA: TGTGCCAGTACCTTACGACAGGGTTCCTCCTACGAGCAGTACTTC

clone size: many
D gene: -
V gene: TRBV30
J gene: TRBJ1-2
CDR3 protein: CAWSMGGYGYTF
CDR3 DNA: TGTGCCTGGAGTATGGGGGGCTATGGCTACACCTTC

clone size: few
D gene: TRBD1
V gene: TRBV19
J gene: TRBJ1-5
CDR3 protein: CASRQDRGLNQPQHF
CDR3 DNA: TGTGCCAGTAGACAGGACAGGGGATTAAATCAGCCCCAGCATTTT

clone size: -
D gene: -
V gene: TRBV7-2
J gene: TRBJ2-7
CDR3 protein: CASSPEPPYEQYF
CDR3 DNA: TGTGCCAGCAGCCCTGAACCCCCCTACGAGCAGTACTTC

clone size: few
D gene: TRBD1
V gene: TRBV29-1
J gene: TRBJ2-5
CDR3 protein: CSVLGTDQETQYF
CDR3 DNA: TGCAGCGTTTTAGGGACAGACCAAGAGACCCAGTACTTC

clone size: many
D gene: TRBD2
V gene: TRBV7-9
J gene: TRBJ2-1
CDR3 protein: CASSRWGERGNEQFF
CDR3 DNA: TGTGCCAGCAGCCGATGGGGGGAGCGGGGGAATGAGCAGTTCTTC

clone size: many
D gene: -
V gene: TRBV29-1
J gene: TRBJ2-1
CDR3 protein: CSVLDVNEQFF
CDR3 DNA: TGCAGCGTATTGGACGTCAATGAGCAGTTCTTC

clone size: many
D gene: TRBD1
V gene: TRBV10-3
J gene: TRBJ2-1
CDR3 protein: CAISPGTGGPYNEQFF
CDR3 DNA: TGTGCCATCAGCCCCGGGACAGGGGGCCCCTACAATGAGCAGTTCTTC

clone size: few
D gene: TRBD2
V gene: TRBV6-1
J gene: TRBJ2-5
CDR3 protein: CASSEGTSGSETQYF
CDR3 DNA: TGTGCCAGCAGTGAAGGGACTAGCGGGAGTGAGACCCAGTACTTC

clone size: -
D gene: TRBD2
V gene: TRBV12-3/TRBV12-4
J gene: TRBJ2-1
CDR3 protein: CASSLRGSGSNEQFF
CDR3 DNA: TGTGCCAGCAGTTTACGAGGTAGCGGGAGCAATGAGCAGTTCTTC

clone size: many
D gene: TRBD2
V gene: TRBV3-1
J gene: TRBJ2-7
CDR3 protein: CASSPTAGGGYEQYF
CDR3 DNA: TGTGCCAGCAGCCCCACGGCGGGGGGGGGCTACGAGCAGTACTTC

clone size: few
D gene: -
V gene: TRBV6-2/TRBV6-3
J gene: TRBJ2-7
CDR3 protein: CASSQVRDNREQYF
CDR3 DNA: TGTGCCAGCAGTCAAGTTAGGGACAACCGCGAGCAGTACTTC

clone size: many
D gene: -
V gene: TRBV10-3
J gene: TRBJ1-2
CDR3 protein: CAISERLQQDGYTF
CDR3 DNA: TGTGCCATCAGTGAGAGACTACAGCAAGACGGCTACACCTTC